This T cell receptor (beta chain) was captured in a study of T cell responses to AZD1222 COVID-19 vaccine (dated by TCRdb to the early 2020s). Background for the entire study: AZD1222 recipients whose second dose came at about 4 weeks and those whose second dose came at about 12 weeks were combined into one group, since spike-specific TCR depth and breadth did not differ between the two schedules. TCR sequencing was performed for 230 to 250 trial participants, of whom around 210 were given two doses of AZD1222 and 26 were given two doses of MenACWY control vaccine. Trial participants were enrolled into age subgroups of 18-55, 56-69 and 70-plus years, which contained roughly 140, 27 and 60 TCR-sequenced participants, respectively. Beyond this particular receptor, the publication reports: Because no day 14 peak-response samples were available, the repertoires could be characterized only after the peak T cell response. A significant rise in spike-specific TCR breadth and depth was observed after two AZD1222 doses relative to day 0 and relative to MenACWY recipients. Participants were mostly white British and included more females than males, and it was suggested by the authors that clonal diversity may have been underestimated. The vaccine-associated CD4 TCRs covered the entire spike protein, and the dominant responses fell in regions 160-218 and 743-854. In the small 56-69-year group, the increase in depth fell short of significance, most likely because of low power. Reportedly, close to half of the unique spike-specific TCRs recognized epitopes lying outside the regions that are mutated in the B.1.351 and B.1.1.7 variants. Conclusions about previously exposed vaccinees are limited, since just 5 or 6 AZD1222 recipients were seropositive for SARS-CoV-2 at baseline.

The CDR3 regions of human TCRbeta chains were subjected to immunosequencing. The paper's processing steps were these. TCRs in the repertoires were matched against a reference library of SARS-CoV-2-specific TCRs that had been generated with the MIRA antigen-specificity platform. Breadth meant the fraction of unique TCRs that were SARS-CoV-2-associated, whereas depth meant the fraction of total T cells that were SARS-CoV-2-associated. Each spike-specific TCR was assigned to its reactive spike region and to a CD4 or CD8 class using the MIRA data. Log10-transformed breadth and depth values were compared by one-way ANOVA with Sidak's multiple comparisons tests. In TCRdb, the immuneACCESS table is reduced to in-frame sequences with V and J assigned. These tables do not hold every clone; where another copy was compared, an unresolved V gene accounts for under half, and the others remain unexplained. D and trimming come from the DNA, and the V and J calls and clone size come from that table. The sample table holds roughly 100,000 clones, of which around 90% were seen once. Together, the top ten hold around 8.7% of the sample.

The intended sense of this specimen's time point label: baseline before first vaccination. The vaccinee samples were drawn from two UK trials, COV001 and COV002, one of which was a single-blind randomized controlled phase 2/3 trial testing AZD1222 (ChAdOx1 nCoV-19) in healthy adults. Trial participant PBMC samples were collected at day 0 and day 28 after the second dose for TCRbeta chain sequencing. Details on this clone: No cognate antigen has been identified for it. Per-nucleotide qualities are absent, and no much larger clonotype sits a single base away.

CDR1 and CDR2, looked up from the germline V gene, are SGHTA and FQGNSA. From its cysteine to its phenylalanine, the CDR3 spans 15 amino acids. Only CDR3 DNA is held: 45 bases, read in frame from base 1. Here V drops 4 bases and J drops 15 bases, and the junction holds 17 bases not matched to any gene. The chain is encoded by TRBV7-2 joined to TRBJ2-1, with 8 junctional bases fitting TRBD1. This TCR was recovered from an adult in good health. The sequenced sample was peripheral blood, obtained on day 0 of AZD1222 vaccination. The DNA reads TGTGCCAGCAGCTCCCGGACAGGGAGAGTAGCGGTGGGGTTCTTC. The translation is CASSSRTGRVAVGFF.